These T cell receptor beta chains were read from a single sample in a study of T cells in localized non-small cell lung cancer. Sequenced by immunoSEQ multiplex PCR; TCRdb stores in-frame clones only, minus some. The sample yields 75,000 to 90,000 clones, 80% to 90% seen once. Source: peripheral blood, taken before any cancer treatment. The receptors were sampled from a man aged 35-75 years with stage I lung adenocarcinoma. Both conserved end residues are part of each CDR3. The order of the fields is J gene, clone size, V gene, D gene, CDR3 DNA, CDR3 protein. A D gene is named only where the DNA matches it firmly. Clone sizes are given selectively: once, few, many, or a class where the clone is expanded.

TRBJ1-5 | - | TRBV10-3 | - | TGTGCCATCAGTCCGACAGGTGGGGGTCAGCCCCAGCATTTT | CAISPTGGGQPQHF
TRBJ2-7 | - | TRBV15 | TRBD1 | TGTGCCACCAGCAGAGATCCGGGACAGCTATACGAGCAGTACTTC | CATSRDPGQLYEQYF
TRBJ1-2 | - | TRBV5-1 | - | TGCGCCAGCAGCTTGCTGGGAGACTATGGCTACACCTTC | CASSLLGDYGYTF
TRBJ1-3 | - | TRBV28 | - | TGTGCCAGCAGTGGGGGGGTCAGTGCAACCTCCAATGATATCTCTGGAAACACCATATATTTT | CASSGGVSATSNDISGNTIYF
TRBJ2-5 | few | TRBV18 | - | TGTGCCAGCTCGAGTAGCGGCCGGGAGACCCAGTACTTC | CASSSSGRETQYF
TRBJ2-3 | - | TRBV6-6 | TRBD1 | TGTGCCAGCAGTTCAACAGGGGGCACAGATACGCAGTATTTT | CASSSTGGTDTQYF
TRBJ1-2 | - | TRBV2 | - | TGTGCCAGCAGTGATTGGTCTACTAACTATGGCTACACCTTC | CASSDWSTNYGYTF
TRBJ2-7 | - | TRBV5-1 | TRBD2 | TGCGCCAGCAGGACCGGGACTAGCGGGATTTCCTACGAGCAGTACTTC | CASRTGTSGISYEQYF
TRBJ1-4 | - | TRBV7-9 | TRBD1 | TGTGCCAGCAGCGGATCTAATACCGGGACAGGAGTTAAACTGTTTTTT | CASSGSNTGTGVKLFF
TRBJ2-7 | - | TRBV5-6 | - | TGTGCCAGCAGCTTGAAAGACAGTTCCTACGAGCAGTACTTC | CASSLKDSSYEQYF
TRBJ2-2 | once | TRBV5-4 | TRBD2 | TGTGCCAGCAGCCCGGGAGGTACCGGGGAGCTGTTTTTT | CASSPGGTGELFF
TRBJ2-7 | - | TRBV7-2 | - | TGTGCCAGCAGCTTAAATGGGCTCTACGAGCAGTACTTC | CASSLNGLYEQYF
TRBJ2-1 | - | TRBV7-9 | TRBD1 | TGTGCCAGCAGCTTAGCAGGGGGCGTTCGAAATGAGCAGTTCTTC | CASSLAGGVRNEQFF
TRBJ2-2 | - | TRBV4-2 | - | TGTGCCAGCAGCCAAGTAAGGGGGGCCGGGGAGCTGTTTTTT | CASSQVRGAGELFF
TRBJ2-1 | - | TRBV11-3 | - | TGTGCCAGCAGCTTAGGGGGGGCAAATTATGGCGATGAGCAGTTCTTC | CASSLGGANYGDEQFF
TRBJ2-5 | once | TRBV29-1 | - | TGCAGCGTTGCCTTACAAGAGACCCAGTACTTC | CSVALQETQYF
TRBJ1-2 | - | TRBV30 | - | TGTGCCTGGAGTGTATTGGGAAACTATGGCTACACCTTC | CAWSVLGNYGYTF
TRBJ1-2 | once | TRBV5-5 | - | TGTGCCAGCAGATTAAACAGGGACTATCAAGGCTACACCTTC | CASRLNRDYQGYTF
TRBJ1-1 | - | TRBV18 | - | TGTGCCAGCTCACCTCTAGGGGGGATGAACACTGAAGCTTTCTTT | CASSPLGGMNTEAFF
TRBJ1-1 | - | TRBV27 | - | TGTGCCAGCCGCTGGTCGGCAGGGGCGAACACTGAAGCTTTCTTT | CASRWSAGANTEAFF
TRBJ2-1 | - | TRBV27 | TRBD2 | TGTGCCAGCAGTTACTCTAGCGGGAGGGCCACTCGCCGCAATGAGCAGTTCTTC | CASSYSSGRATRRNEQFF
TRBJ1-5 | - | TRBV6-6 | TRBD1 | TGTGCCAGCAGTCCCATCGGACAGGCTAGCAATCAGCCCCAGCATTTT | CASSPIGQASNQPQHF
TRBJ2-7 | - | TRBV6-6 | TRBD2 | TGTGCCAGCAGCCTCACTAGCGGGGGGGCGGGGGAGCAGTACTTC | CASSLTSGGAGEQYF
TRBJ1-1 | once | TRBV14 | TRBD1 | TGTGCCAGCAGCCGCTACAGGGGGAGGACTGAAGCTTTCTTT | CASSRYRGRTEAFF
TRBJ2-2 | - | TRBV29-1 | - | TGCAGCGTTGGACAGACCTTCGCCACCGGGGAGCTGTTTTTT | CSVGQTFATGELFF
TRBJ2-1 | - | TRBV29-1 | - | TGCAGCGTCGAGGAATACAATGAGCAGTTCTTC | CSVEEYNEQFF
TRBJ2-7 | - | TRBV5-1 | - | TGCGCCAGCAGCTTGTTCCTAGCTTCCTCCTACGAGCAGTACTTC | CASSLFLASSYEQYF
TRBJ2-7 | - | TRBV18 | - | TGTGCCAGCTCACCAAAGTCTCTAGCGCAATCCTACGAGCAGTACTTC | CASSPKSLAQSYEQYF
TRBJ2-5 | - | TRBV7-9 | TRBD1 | TGTGCCAGCAGCTTAGGGCAGGGGGCGACGGAGACCCAGTACTTC | CASSLGQGATETQYF
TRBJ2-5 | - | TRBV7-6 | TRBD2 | TGTGCCAGCAGCCTCCTCGGGACTAGCGGGGGGGCCCGGAAGACCCAGTACTTC | CASSLLGTSGGARKTQYF
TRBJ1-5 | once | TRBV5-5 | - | TGTGCCAGCAGCTTGGAGGGCCGGTCTATTAATCAGCCCCAGCATTTT | CASSLEGRSINQPQHF
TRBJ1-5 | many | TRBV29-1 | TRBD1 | TGCAGCGTTCTGACAGGGGACAATCAGCCCCAGCATTTT | CSVLTGDNQPQHF
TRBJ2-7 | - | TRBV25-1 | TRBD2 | TGTGCCAGCAGGAGCCCAGCGGGGACCTTTGAGCCCGAGCAGTACTTC | CASRSPAGTFEPEQYF
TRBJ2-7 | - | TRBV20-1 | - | TGCAGTGCTGGGACCGTCTGGGAGCAGTACTTC | CSAGTVWEQYF
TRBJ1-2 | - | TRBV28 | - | TGTGCCAGCAGTTTATCGGCCAGCTTCATCTATGGCTACACCTTC | CASSLSASFIYGYTF
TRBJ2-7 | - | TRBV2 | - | TGTGCCAGCTCTAGGGTGGAAACCTACGAGCAGTACTTC | CASSRVETYEQYF
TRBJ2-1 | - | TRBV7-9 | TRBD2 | TGTGCCAGCAGCTTAGGGTCAGCGGGGGACCTCAATGAGCAGTTCTTC | CASSLGSAGDLNEQFF
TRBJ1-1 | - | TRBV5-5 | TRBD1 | TGTGCCAGCAGCTGGGCCGGGACAGGGATATTAGCTGAAGCTTTCTTT | CASSWAGTGILAEAFF
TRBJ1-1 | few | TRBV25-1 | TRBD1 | TGTGCCAGCAGATCTGACAGGGACACTGAAGCTTTCTTT | CASRSDRDTEAFF
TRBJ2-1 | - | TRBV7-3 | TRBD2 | TGTGCCAGCAGCCCAAAACTAGCGCCGTCCTCCTACAATGAGCAGTTCTTC | CASSPKLAPSSYNEQFF
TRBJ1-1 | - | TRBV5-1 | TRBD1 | TGCGCCAGCAGCGTGGGGACAGGAAGCACTGAAGCTTTCTTT | CASSVGTGSTEAFF
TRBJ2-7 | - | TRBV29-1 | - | TGCAGCGCTCGGTCCCCGCCGGAGGAGCAGTACTTC | CSARSPPEEQYF
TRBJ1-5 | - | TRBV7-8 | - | TGTGCCAGCAGCTTAGATCGAAATCAGCCCCAGCATTTT | CASSLDRNQPQHF
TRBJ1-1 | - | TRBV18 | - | TGTGCCAGCTCACCTCTTGGGGGCGGGGTGAACACTGAAGCTTTCTTT | CASSPLGGGVNTEAFF
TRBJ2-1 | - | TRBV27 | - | TGTGCCAGCAGTTTCGAGGACGGGTACAATGAGCAGTTCTTC | CASSFEDGYNEQFF
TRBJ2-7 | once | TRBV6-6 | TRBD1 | TGTGCCAGCAGTCATACTAGGACAGGGGTAAGGGAGCAGTACTTC | CASSHTRTGVREQYF
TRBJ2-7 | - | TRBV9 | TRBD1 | TGTGCCAGCAGCCCAAGCTGGGACAGGGTGTACGAGCAGTACTTC | CASSPSWDRVYEQYF
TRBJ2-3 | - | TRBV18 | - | TGTGCCAGCTCACCAAGTGTGGGGGATACGCAGTATTTT | CASSPSVGDTQYF
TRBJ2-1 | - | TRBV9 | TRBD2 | TGTGCCAGCAGCCTAGCGGACTCCTTTAATGAGCAGTTCTTC | CASSLADSFNEQFF
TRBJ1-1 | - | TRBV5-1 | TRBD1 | TGCGCCAGCAGCCAGGGGGCTGGGAACACTGAAGCTTTCTTT | CASSQGAGNTEAFF
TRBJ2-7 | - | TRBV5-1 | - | TGCGCCAGCAGCATGGGTTCGGCCTACGAGCAGTACTTC | CASSMGSAYEQYF
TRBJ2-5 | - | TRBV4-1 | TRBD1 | TGCGCCAGCAGCCAAGCACCCAGGGGGCGCGGAGAGACCCAGTACTTC | CASSQAPRGRGETQYF
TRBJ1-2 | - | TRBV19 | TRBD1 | TGTGCCAGTAGCACTCCTTCCGGGACAGGGTCTAACTATGGCTACACCTTC | CASSTPSGTGSNYGYTF
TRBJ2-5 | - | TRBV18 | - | TGTGCCAGCCCCGTCCCTTTCCTTATAGAGACCCAGTACTTC | CASPVPFLIETQYF
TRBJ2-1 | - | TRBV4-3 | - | TGCGCCAGCAGCCAAGGCCTTATCCACAATGAGCAGTTCTTC | CASSQGLIHNEQFF
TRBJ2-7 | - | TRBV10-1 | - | TGCGCCAGCAGTGACCAAAATAAGAAGGACGAGCAGTACTTC | CASSDQNKKDEQYF
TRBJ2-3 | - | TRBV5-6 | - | TGTGCCAGCAGCATGGGGGCGGGGGTTAGCACAGATACGCAGTATTTT | CASSMGAGVSTDTQYF